The following is a TCR beta chain sequence with its context. Its target antigen remains unknown. No per-base quality is available; no much larger clone lies one base away. Each clonotype received, on average, approximately 9.9x coverage in deep resolution sequencing performed on a MiSeq, where the target depth lay between 1 in 1 million and 1 in 200,000 T cells. The immunoSEQ hsTCRB Kit was used to generate TCR beta libraries. As for how the authors treated the data: Data were analyzed with ImmunoSEQ Data Assistant and ImmunoSEQ Analyzer, with V, D and J genes assigned per IMGT definitions. Clonality, which ranges from 0 to 1, was calculated as one minus the normalized Shannon entropy of productive rearrangement frequencies. Only overrepresented clonotypes making up at least 0.05% of the repertoire of each patient were included in the public clonotype analysis. Around 13 age-matched healthy donor repertoires from immuneACCESS were used as controls for clonality. TCRdb re-hosts the immuneACCESS table, in-frame sequences only. Its copies lack some clones; in the studies checked, an unresolved V gene accounts for under half of them, and the cause for the rest is not known. V, J and clone size were drawn from that table, and D and trimming were deduced from the DNA. The sample has around 70,000 clones on record, approximately 90% of them singletons. Of the sample, around 3.3% falls within the top ten clones.

This entry belongs to a study of cytotoxic CD8 clonotypes in ibrutinib-treated CLL (dated by TCRdb to the early 2020s). For the wider study: In this cohort, approximately 15 patients were treatment-naive and about a dozen were relapsed/refractory, while some 17 had unmutated IGHV. Partial responses were observed in approximately 24 patients and complete responses in 2; after a median follow-up of about 69 months, remission was maintained in about 15 patients and progression was observed in roughly twelve. Response samples were obtained after a median of approximately twelve months of treatment, with a range of about 6 to 36 months. On average, each sample yielded approximately 250,000 productive templates and 80,000 to 95,000 productive rearrangements. Longitudinal samples were available for about 30% of the 86 trial participants. Cryopreserved peripheral blood mononuclear cells were obtained prior to treatment, at the time of response, and at either disease progression or sustained remission. All remission and progressive disease samples were collected while patients were still receiving ibrutinib.

According to the study, the label for this sample's time point signals: roughly 12 months on ibrutinib. For TCR beta library preparation, roughly 2 micrograms of genomic DNA were extracted from the cryopreserved PBMCs. Longitudinal blood samples from CLL patients on ibrutinib monotherapy were analyzed using high-throughput TCR beta sequencing. The patients were enrolled in a single-center, open-label phase 2 trial of ibrutinib monotherapy. The CDR3 contains 15 residues, cysteine and phenylalanine counted. Only CDR3 DNA remains: 45 bases, in frame from the first base. CDR1 MNHNS and CDR2 SASEGT are derived from the germline V gene. From V the trimming removes 4 bases and from J it removes 8 bases, while the gene matches leave 7 bases of the junction unaccounted for. Results and caveats for the whole study, not just this receptor: Public clonotypes were rare and either shrank or stayed stable during treatment, and the rise in clonality at ibrutinib response reflected expansion of private clonotypes. Baseline clonality exceeded that of age-matched healthy donors and correlated strongly with circulating CD8+ T-cell counts. Lymph node repertoires were not examined, and the timing of sampling was not matched between patients in sustained remission and those whose disease progressed. An increase in clonality was observed at ibrutinib response, with clonality remaining stable during sustained remission and falling back toward baseline at progression.

This material consisted of PBMCs, taken after 12 months of ibrutinib treatment. The clonotype comes from a human donor with chronic lymphocytic leukemia. The chain is encoded by TRBV6-1 joined to TRBJ2-1; 11 bases in the junction line up with TRBD2. The CDR3: CASSVPASGGYEQFF. The bases are TGTGCCAGCAGTGTTCCGGCTAGCGGGGGGTATGAGCAGTTCTTC.